This entry lists 9 T cell receptor beta chains sequenced from one sample in a study of T cells in Graves' hyperthyroidism and ophthalmopathy. Amplification of TCR beta CDR3 regions used RNA as the template. A first-round RT-PCR of the TCR CDR3 used the HTBI primer set. TCRdb called the multiplex PCR reads again in MiXCR, with one record for every CDR3 protein. The data show approximately 400,000 distinct CDR3 sequences, 20% to 30% seen once. Specimen: blood. These receptors were obtained from a man aged 45 to 65 with Graves' hyperthyroidism.

The CDR3 region has the DNA TGTGCCAGTAGTCCTACAACCCGAAAGGGGGCTTCTCGGGGCTACACCTTC. It is translated as CASSPTTRKGASRGYTF. The genes are TRBV19 and TRBJ1-2, with 7 bases matching TRBD1. The CDR3 is made up of 17 amino acids. Germline CDR1 LNHDA, CDR2 SQIVND (reference sequence). J gave up 8 bases and V 5 bases, and 20 bases lay outside the gene matches.

A remark on this clonotype: A read error may produce the germline difference seen at one junction end. The J gene is TRBJ2-1, the V gene TRBV7-3, with D perhaps matching TRBD2 (7 bases). CDR1 and CDR2 (germline): SGHTA, FQGTGA. This CDR3 comprises 15 residues. In DNA form, the CDR3 reads TGCGCCAGCAGCCAAGAGGGGAGGGGGGTAGGTGAGCAGTTCTTC. It specifies CASSQEGRGVGEQFF.

This chain links TRBV20-1 with TRBJ1-2, with unresolved D. V lost 4 bases to trimming and J lost 3 bases, with 12 bases between them. In germline, CDR1 is DFQATT, CDR2 SNEGSKA (reference sequence). The CDR3 contains 13 residues. The CDR3 DNA follows: TGCAGTGCTATGGACGGTGGATACTATGGCTACACCTTC. It yields the protein CSAMDGGYYGYTF.

For this clonotype: This CDR3 is missing its conserved last phenylalanine or tryptophan, likely due to a read error. This sequence joins TRBV6-1 and TRBJ2-1; D possibly corresponds to TRBD1 (5 bases). The CDR3 loop spans 14 amino acids. V dropped 7 bases and J dropped 1 base, with 11 bases sitting between them. CDR1 and CDR2 (germline): MNHNS, SASEGT. The CDR3 sequence: CASTGFASYNEQFL. CDR3 DNA: TGTGCCAGCACAGGGTTCGCATCCTACAATGAGCAGTTCCTC.

The rearrangement links TRBV15 to TRBJ2-7; D is uncertain. Germline V gene data show CDR1 as LNHNV and CDR2 as YYDKDF (reference sequence). The CDR3 contains 13 residues. V shed 0 bases and J shed 7 bases, with 10 bases lying between them. CDR3 residues: CATSREVPNEQYF. The CDR3 DNA reads TGTGCCACCAGCAGAGAGGTCCCCAATGAGCAGTACTTC.

This clonotype was counted a few times. The chain joins TRBV6-9 to TRBJ1-1; D is possibly TRBD1 (5 bases). The germline V gene encodes CDR1 MNHGY and CDR2 SVAAGI. This CDR3 comprises 12 residues. V lost 4 bases, J lost 8 bases, and 11 bases lay in between. The chain's CDR3 is CASSSVGAEAFF. CDR3 coding DNA: TGTGCCAGCAGTTCAGTCGGGGCAGAAGCTTTCTTT.

The chain joins TRBV18 to TRBJ2-1, with TRBD1 as a possible D gene (5 bases). V shed 0 bases and J shed 9 bases, with 15 bases lying between them. The CDR3 is 15 amino acids. The germline V gene encodes CDR1 KGHSH and CDR2 LQKENI. The CDR3 coding sequence is TGTGCCAGCTCACCACCCGGGTCACAGGTGGGTGAGCAGTTCTTC. It translates to CASSPPGSQVGEQFF. Looking up the rest from reference TRBV18 and TRBJ2-1 gives the full variable domain: NAGVMQNPRHLVRRRGQEARLRCSPMKGHSHVYWYRQLPEEGLKFMVYLQKENIIDESGMPKERFSAEFPKEGPSILRIQQVVRGDSAAYFCASSPPGSQVGEQFFGPGTRLTVL.

The V gene is TRBV9, the J gene TRBJ1-5; D unclear. With 0 bases removed from V and 4 bases from J, the gap between germline ends came to 8 bases. In germline, CDR1 is SGDLS, CDR2 YYNGEE. The CDR3 totals 14 residues. CDR3 loop: CASSVDDNNQPQHF. In nucleotides, the CDR3 is TGTGCCAGCAGCGTAGATGACAATAATCAGCCCCAGCATTTT.

The chain uses TRBV29-1 and TRBJ2-1; 9 nucleotides agree with TRBD2. The CDR3 runs to 15 residues. The trim removed 8 bases at V and 1 base at J, leaving 9 bases unmatched. Germline V lookup: CDR1 SQVTM, CDR2 ANQGSEA. DNA of the CDR3: TGCAGCCCCAGGGTCGCGGGAGGGTCCTACAATGAGCAGTTCTTC. Translated, it gives CSPRVAGGSYNEQFF.